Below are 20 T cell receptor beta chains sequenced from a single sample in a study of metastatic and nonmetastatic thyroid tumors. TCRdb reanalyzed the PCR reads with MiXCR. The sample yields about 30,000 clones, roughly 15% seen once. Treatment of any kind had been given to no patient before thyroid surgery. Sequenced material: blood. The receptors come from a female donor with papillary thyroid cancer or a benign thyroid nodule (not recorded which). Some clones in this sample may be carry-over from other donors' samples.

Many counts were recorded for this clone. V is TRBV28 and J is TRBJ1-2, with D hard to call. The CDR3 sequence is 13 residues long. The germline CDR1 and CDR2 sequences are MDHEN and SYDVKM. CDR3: CAILATGDYGYTF. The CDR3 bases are TGTGCGATATTAGCCACTGGAGACTATGGCTACACCTTC.

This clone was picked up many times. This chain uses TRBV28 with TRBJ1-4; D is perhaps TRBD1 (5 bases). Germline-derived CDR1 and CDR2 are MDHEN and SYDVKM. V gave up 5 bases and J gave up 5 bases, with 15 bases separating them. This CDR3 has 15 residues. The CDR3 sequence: CASSRRTSRNEKLFF. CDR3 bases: TGTGCCAGCAGTCGTCGGACAAGCCGCAATGAAAAACTGTTTTTT.

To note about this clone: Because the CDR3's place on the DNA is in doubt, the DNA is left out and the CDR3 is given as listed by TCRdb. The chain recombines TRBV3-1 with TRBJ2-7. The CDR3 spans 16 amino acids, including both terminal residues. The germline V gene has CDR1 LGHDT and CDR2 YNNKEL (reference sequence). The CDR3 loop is CASSEVGPGSSYEQYF.

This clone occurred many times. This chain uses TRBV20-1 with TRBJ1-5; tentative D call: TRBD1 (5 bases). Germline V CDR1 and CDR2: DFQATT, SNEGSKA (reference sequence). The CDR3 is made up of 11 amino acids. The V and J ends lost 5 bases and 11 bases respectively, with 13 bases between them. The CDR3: CSAPLGGTQHF. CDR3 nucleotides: TGCAGTGCTCCCTTGGGGGGGACCCAGCATTTT.

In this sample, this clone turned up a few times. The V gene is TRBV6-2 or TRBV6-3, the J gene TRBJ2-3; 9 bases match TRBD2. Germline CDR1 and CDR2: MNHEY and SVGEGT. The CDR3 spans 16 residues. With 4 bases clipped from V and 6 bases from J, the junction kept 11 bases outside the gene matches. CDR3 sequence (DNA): TGTGCCAGCAGTTTGCTAGCGGGATCGGGGGCGGATACGCAGTATTTT. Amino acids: CASSLLAGSGADTQYF.

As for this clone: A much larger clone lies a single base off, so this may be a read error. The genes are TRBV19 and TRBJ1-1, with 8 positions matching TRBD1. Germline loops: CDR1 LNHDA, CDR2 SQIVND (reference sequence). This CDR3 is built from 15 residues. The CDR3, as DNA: TGTGCCAGTAGTATAAGTGGGACAGGTGACACTGAAGCTCTCTTT. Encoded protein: CASSISGTGDTEALF.

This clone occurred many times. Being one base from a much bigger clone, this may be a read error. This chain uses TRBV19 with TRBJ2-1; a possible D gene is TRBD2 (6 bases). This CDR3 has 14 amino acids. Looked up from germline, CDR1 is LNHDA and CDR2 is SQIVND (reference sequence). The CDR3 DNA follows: TGTGCCAGTAGTACGTCGACTAGGTTAAATGAGCAGTCCTTC. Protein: CASSTSTRLNEQSF.

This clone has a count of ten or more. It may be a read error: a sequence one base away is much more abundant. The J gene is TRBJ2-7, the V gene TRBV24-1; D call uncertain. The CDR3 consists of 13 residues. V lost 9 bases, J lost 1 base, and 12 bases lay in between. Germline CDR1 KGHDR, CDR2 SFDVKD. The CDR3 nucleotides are TGTGCCACCGGGTCTCGAGAGTCCTACGAGCAGTACTTC. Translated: CATGSRESYEQYF.

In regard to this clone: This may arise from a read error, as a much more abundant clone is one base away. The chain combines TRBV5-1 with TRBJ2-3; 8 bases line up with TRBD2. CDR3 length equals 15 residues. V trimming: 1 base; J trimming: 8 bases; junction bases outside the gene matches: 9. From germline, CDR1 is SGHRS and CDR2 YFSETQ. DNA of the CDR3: TGCGCCAGCAGCTTGCGGGTAGCGGGAAAAGGTACGCAGTATTTT. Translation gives CASSLRVAGKGTQYF.

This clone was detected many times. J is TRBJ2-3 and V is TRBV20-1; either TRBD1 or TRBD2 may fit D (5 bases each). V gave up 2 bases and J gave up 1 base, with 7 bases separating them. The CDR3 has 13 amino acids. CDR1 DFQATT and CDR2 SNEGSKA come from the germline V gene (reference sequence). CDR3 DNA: TGCAGTGCTAGATTGGGGGGCACAGATACGCAGTATTTT. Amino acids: CSARLGGTDTQYF.

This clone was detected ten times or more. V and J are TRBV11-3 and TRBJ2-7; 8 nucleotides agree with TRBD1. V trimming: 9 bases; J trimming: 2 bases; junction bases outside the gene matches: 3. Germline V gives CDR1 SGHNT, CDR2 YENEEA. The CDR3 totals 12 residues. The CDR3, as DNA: TGTGCCAGTGGGACAGGTACCTACGAGCAGTACTTC. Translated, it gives CASGTGTYEQYF.

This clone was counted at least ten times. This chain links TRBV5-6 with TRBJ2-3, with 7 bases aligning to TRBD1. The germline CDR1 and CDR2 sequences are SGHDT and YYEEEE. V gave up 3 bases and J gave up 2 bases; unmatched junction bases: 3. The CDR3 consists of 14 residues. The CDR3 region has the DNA TGTGCCAGCAGCTGGACAGGTCCCACAGATACGCAGTATTTT. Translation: CASSWTGPTDTQYF.

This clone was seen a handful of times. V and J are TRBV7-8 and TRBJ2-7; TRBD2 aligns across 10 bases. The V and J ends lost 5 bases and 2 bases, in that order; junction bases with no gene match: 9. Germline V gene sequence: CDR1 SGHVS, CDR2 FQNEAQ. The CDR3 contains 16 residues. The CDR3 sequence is CASSPYSGGITYEQYF. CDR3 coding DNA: TGTGCCAGCAGCCCCTATAGCGGGGGGATTACCTACGAGCAGTACTTC.

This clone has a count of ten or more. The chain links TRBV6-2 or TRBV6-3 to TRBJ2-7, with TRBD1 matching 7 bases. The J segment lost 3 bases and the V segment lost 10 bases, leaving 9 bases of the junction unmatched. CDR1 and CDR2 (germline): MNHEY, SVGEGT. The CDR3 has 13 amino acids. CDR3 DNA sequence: TGTGCCACCCTCAGGGGGTCATTCTACGAGCAGTACTTC. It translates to CATLRGSFYEQYF.

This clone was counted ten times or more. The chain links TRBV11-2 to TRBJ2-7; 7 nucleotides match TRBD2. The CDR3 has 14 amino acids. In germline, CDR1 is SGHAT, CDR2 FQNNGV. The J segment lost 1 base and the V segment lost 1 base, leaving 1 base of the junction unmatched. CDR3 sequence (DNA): TGTGCCAGCAGCTTAGGGGGGGGGTCCTACGAGCAGTACTTC. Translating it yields CASSLGGGSYEQYF. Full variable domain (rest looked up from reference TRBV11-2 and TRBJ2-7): EAGVAQSPRYKIIEKRQSVAFWCNPISGHATLYWYQQILGQGPKLLIQFQNNGVVDDSQLPKDRFSAERLKGVDSTLKIQPAKLEDSAVYLCASSLGGGSYEQYFGPGTRLTVT.

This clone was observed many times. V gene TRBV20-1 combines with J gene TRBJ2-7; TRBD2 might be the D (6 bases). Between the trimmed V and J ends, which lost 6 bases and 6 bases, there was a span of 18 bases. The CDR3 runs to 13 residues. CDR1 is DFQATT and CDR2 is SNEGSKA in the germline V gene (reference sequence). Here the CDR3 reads CSARRDPGSEQYF. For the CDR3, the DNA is TGCAGTGCAAGGCGGGACCCCGGATCCGAGCAGTACTTC.

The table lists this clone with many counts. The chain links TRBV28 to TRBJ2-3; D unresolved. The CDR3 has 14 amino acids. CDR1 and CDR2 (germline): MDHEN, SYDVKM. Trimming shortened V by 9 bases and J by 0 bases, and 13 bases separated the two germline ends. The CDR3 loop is CASATLSSTDTQYF. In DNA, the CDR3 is TGTGCCAGTGCCACCCTGTCTAGCACAGATACGCAGTATTTT.

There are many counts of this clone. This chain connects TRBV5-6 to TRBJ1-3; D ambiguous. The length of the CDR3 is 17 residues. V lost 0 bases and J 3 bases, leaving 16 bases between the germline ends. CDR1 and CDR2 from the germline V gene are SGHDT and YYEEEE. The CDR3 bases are TGTGCCAGCAGCTTGGTCGGATCGTCCCAAGGTGGAAACACCATATATTTT. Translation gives CASSLVGSSQGGNTIYF.

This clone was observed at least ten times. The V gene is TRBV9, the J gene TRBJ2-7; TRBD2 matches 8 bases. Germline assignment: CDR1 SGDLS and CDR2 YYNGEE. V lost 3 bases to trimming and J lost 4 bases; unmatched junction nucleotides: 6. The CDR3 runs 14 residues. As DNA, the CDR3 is TGTGCCAGCAGCGGGGGACTAGGGTCGTACGAGCAGTACTTC. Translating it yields CASSGGLGSYEQYF. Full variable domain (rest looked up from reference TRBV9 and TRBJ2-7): DSGVTQTPKHLITATGQRVTLRCSPRSGDLSVYWYQQSLDQGLQFLIQYYNGEERAKGNILERFSAQQFPDLHSELNLSSLELGDSALYFCASSGGLGSYEQYFGPGTRLTVT.

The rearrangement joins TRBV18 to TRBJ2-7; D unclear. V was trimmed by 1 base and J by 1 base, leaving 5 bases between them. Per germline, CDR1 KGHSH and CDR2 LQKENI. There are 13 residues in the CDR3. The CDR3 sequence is CASSPRVSYEQYF. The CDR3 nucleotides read TGTGCCAGCTCACCACGGGTTTCCTACGAGCAGTACTTC.